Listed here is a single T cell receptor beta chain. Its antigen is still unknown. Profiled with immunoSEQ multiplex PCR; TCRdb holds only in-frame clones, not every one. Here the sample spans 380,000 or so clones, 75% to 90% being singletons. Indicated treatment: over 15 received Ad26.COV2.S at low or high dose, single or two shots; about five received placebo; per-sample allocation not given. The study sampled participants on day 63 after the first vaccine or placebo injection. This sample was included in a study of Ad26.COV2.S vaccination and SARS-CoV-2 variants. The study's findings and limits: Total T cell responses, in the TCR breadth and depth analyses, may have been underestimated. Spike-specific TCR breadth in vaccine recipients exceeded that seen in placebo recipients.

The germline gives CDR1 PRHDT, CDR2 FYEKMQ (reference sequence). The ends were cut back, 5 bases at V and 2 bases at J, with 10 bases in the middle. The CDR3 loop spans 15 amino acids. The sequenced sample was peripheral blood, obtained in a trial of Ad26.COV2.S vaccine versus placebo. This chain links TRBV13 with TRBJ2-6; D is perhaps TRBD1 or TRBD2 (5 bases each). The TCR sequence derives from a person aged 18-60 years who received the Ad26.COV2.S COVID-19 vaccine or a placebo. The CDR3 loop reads CASSLRGTGANVLTF. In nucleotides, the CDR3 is TGTGCCAGCAGCCTTCGGGGCACTGGGGCCAACGTCCTGACTTTC.